This T cell receptor beta chain originates from a study of T cell changes during pregnancy in multiple sclerosis. This CDR3 comprises 16 residues. Germline loops: CDR1 MNHEY, CDR2 SMNVEV (reference sequence). Losses at the gene ends were 3 bases for V and 3 bases for J; bases not matched to a gene: 9. Only in-frame clones appear in the TCRdb table, and some are missing; sequencing was by immunoSEQ multiplex PCR. Here the sample spans 60,000 to 65,000 clones, 80% to 95% being singletons. The chain is built from TRBV27 and TRBJ2-7; 9 nucleotides agree with TRBD1. The material sequenced was peripheral blood, taken in the second trimester of pregnancy. The receptor comes from a female donor in good health, enrolled as a control in a pregnancy study. CDR3 in amino acids: CASSFSGTGMDYEQYF. DNA for the CDR3: TGTGCCAGCAGTTTCTCCGGGACAGGGATGGACTACGAGCAGTACTTC.